This T cell receptor beta chain is from a study of blood T cell repertoires in COVID-19. Study information: The samples span acute and convalescent COVID-19 from the United States, Italy and Spain.

V was cut by 2 bases and J by 5 bases, with 7 bases left in between. The CDR3 is made up of 13 amino acids. CDR1 is LGHDT and CDR2 is YNNKEL in the germline V gene (reference sequence). Authors' data handling: For nucleated cells, counts were estimated from reference gene primer amplification. TCRdb's table, derived via immunoSEQ multiplex PCR, lists solely in-frame clones and lacks some. The V and J calls and clone size were taken over from that table, and D and trimming were inferred from the DNA. Of roughly 150,000 clones in the sample, 78% are singletons; the top ten hold approximately 13%. This receptor was identified in a woman of 80 years or more with acute or convalescent COVID-19. The rearrangement uses TRBV3-1 (or the pseudogene TRBV3-2) and TRBJ2-1; D is undetermined. Sequencing was done on a sample of peripheral blood. The chain's CDR3 is CASSQSNNNEQFF. The DNA for the CDR3 is TGTGCCAGCAGCCAATCCAACAACAATGAGCAGTTCTTC.